The 6 T cell receptor beta chains reported below all come from one sample, sequenced in a study of blood T cell repertoires in COVID-19. Clones were read by immunoSEQ multiplex PCR, and TCRdb kept only the in-frame ones, dropping some. The data contain about 400,000 clones, approximately 86% of them seen just once; the ten biggest clones take up approximately 2.1%. Sequencing was performed on PBMCs or T cells enriched from blood (not recorded which). The receptors stem from a woman aged 40 to 50 with acute COVID-19.

CDR3 protein: CASSKEGRPLRKLFF. The CDR3, as DNA: TGTGCCAGCAGCAAGGAGGGACGGCCACTACGAAAACTGTTTTTT. The chain has TRBV21-1 and TRBJ1-4. TRBV21-1 is designated a pseudogene. This CDR3 comprises 15 residues.

The CDR3 sequence is CASSLQYNEQFF. In nucleotides, the CDR3 is TGTGCCAGCTCATTACAGTACAATGAGCAGTTCTTC. The V call is TRBV18, the J call TRBJ2-1; D is unresolved. With 5 bases removed from V and 4 bases from J, the gap between germline ends came to 6 bases. Germline CDR1 reads KGHSH; CDR2 reads LQKENI. The CDR3 spans 12 residues.

The chain links TRBV18 to TRBJ1-2; no firm D call. Germline assignment: CDR1 KGHSH and CDR2 LQKENI. The V end lost 1 base, the J end lost 5 bases, and 14 bases lay between the germline ends. The CDR3 has 15 residues. The CDR3 bases are TGTGCCAGCTCACCACTCCCAGAAGTTTTATATGGCTACACCTTC. The encoded protein is CASSPLPEVLYGYTF.

The chain combines TRBV19 with TRBJ1-2, with D tentatively TRBD1 (6 bases). The germline V and J ends were trimmed by 7 bases and 1 base, with 13 bases remaining between them. The V gene's germline CDR1 is LNHDA and CDR2 SQIVND (reference sequence). CDR3 length: 14 amino acids. The CDR3 region has the DNA TGTGCCAGTACCCAGACAGGAATTAACTATGGCTACACCTTC. Translated: CASTQTGINYGYTF.

The genes are TRBV3-1 (or the pseudogene TRBV3-2) and TRBJ1-6; 7 bases match TRBD1. Germline V gene lookup returns CDR1 LGHDT and CDR2 YNNKEL (reference sequence). The V segment lost 2 bases and the J segment 10 bases; nucleotides outside the gene matches: 2. The CDR3 is made up of 13 amino acids. CDR3 DNA: TGTGCCAGCAGCCAAACAGGGGAATCACCCCTCCACTTT. This gives the protein CASSQTGESPLHF.

This clone was counted only a few times. In the same sample, other DNA sequences code for this CDR3. The rearrangement joins TRBV6-5 to TRBJ1-1; D might be TRBD1 (6 bases). Per germline, CDR1 MNHEY and CDR2 SVGAGI. This CDR3 region has 14 residues. V lost 5 bases to trimming and J lost 5 bases, with 15 bases between them. The CDR3 DNA is TGTGCCAGCAGTACCACAGGGCGAGGGACTGAAGCTTTCTTT. Amino acids: CASSTTGRGTEAFF.